The text below deals with one TCR beta chain. Its specificity is not known. Sequencing was done directly on freshly isolated, uncultured memory T cells. These data belong to a study of CD4 T cell repertoires in COVID-19. Overall study context: Relabeled CFSE-low cells, IL-2-expanded for less than 11 days, met spikes from other coronaviruses. Study-level findings and limits: Some SARS-CoV-2 clonotypes, between about 6.5 and 26%, recurred in SARS-CoV and/or HKU1 cultures. Suggested intraclonal diversification: top SARS-CoV-2-reactive clonotypes appeared in two or three memory subsets.

The assay was immunoSEQ multiplex PCR, and TCRdb's table has in-frame clones only and misses some. The sample yields more than 20,000 clones, more than 85% seen once. Germline CDR1 SGHVS, CDR2 FNYEAQ. There are 15 residues in the CDR3. V gave up 0 bases and J gave up 1 base, with 7 bases separating them. The chain has TRBV7-6 and TRBJ2-1; no clear D gene. The sample here was circulating follicular helper CD4+ T cells (cTfh) from blood, taken before the COVID-19 pandemic. This sequence originates from a human donor who had COVID-19. This CDR3 is CASSLAGLSYNEQFF. The CDR3 region has the DNA TGTGCCAGCAGCTTAGCGGGCCTTTCCTACAATGAGCAGTTCTTC. Looking up the rest from reference TRBV7-6 and TRBJ2-1 gives the full variable domain: GAGVSQSPRYKVTKRGQDVALRCDPISGHVSLYWYRQALGQGPEFLTYFNYEAQQDKSGLPNDRFSAERPEGSISTLTIQRTEQRDSAMYRCASSLAGLSYNEQFFGPGTRLTVL.